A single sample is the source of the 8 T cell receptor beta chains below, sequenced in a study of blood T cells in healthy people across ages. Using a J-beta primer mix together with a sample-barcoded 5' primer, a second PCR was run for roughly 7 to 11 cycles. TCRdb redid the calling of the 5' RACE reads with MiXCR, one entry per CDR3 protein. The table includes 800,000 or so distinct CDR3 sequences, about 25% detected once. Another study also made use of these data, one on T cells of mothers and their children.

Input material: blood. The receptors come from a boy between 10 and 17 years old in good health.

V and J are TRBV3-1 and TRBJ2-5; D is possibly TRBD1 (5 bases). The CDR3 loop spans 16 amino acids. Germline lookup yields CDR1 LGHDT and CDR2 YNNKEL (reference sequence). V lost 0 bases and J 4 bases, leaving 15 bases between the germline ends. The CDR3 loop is CASSQDRARDVETQYF. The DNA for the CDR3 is TGTGCCAGCAGCCAAGATAGGGCCAGGGATGTAGAGACCCAGTACTTC.

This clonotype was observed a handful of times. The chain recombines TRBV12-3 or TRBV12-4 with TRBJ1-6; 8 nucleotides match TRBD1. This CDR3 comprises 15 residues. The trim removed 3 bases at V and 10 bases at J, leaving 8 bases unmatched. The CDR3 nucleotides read TGTGCCAGCAGTTTGACAGGGGAAGGAGGATCACCCCTCCACTTT. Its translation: CASSLTGEGGSPLHF.

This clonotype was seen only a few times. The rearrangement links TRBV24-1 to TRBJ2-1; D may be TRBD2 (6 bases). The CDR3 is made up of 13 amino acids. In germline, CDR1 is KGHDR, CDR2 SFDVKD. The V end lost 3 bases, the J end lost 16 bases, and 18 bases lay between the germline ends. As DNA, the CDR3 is TGTGCCACCAGTGATAGGAGGGAGGTAAGGGTTTTCTTC. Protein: CATSDRREVRVFF.

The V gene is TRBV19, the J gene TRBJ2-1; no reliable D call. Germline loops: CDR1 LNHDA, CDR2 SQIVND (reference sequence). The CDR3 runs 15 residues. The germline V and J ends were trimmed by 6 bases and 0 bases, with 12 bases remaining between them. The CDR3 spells CASRTTPSSYNEQFF. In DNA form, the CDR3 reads TGTGCCAGTAGAACAACACCGAGCTCCTACAATGAGCAGTTCTTC.

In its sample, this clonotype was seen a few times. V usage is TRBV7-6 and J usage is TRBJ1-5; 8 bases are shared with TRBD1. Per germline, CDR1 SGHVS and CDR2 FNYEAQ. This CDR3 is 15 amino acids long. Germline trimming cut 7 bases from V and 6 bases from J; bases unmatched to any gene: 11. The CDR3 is CASIPFAGGIQPQHF. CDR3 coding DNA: TGTGCCAGCATCCCTTTTGCAGGGGGCATTCAGCCCCAGCATTTT.

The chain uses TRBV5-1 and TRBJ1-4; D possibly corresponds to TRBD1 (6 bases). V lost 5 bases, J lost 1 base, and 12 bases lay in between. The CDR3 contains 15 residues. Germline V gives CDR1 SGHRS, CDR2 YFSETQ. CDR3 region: CASRVKGVTNEKLFF. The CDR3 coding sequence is TGCGCCAGCAGGGTAAAGGGGGTAACTAATGAAAAACTGTTTTTT.

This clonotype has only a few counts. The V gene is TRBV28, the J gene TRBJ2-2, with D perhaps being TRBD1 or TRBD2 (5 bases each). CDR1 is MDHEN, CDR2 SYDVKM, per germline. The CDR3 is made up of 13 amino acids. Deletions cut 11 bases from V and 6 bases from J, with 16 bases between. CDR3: CAGGGDGAGELFF. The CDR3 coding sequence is TGTGCCGGGGGTGGGGACGGCGCCGGGGAGCTGTTTTTT.

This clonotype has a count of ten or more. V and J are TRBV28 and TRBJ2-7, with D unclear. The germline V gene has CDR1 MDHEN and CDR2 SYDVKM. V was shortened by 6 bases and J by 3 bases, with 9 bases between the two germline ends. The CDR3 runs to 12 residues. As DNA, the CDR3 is TGTGCCAGCAGGGACCAGGACTACGAGCAGTACTTC. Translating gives CASRDQDYEQYF.